This entry concerns a single T cell receptor (beta chain). The antigen it binds to is not known. Base qualities are not recorded, but no much larger clone differs from it by a single base. The source of the sample is a study of naive and memory T cell subsets (TCRdb year 2017). With regard to the full study: An open-source, UMI-based TCR alpha and beta sequencing pipeline was applied to sorted naive and memory peripheral blood T cell subsets. RNA was DNase-treated and reverse transcribed with TCR constant-region primers, mostly using SuperScript III. The results of the functional CMV T cell responses matched the IgG serology results in every case.

Broader findings and caveats from the paper: RNA-based TCR counts may be affected by expression changes linked to T cell activation and differentiation. The abundance of TCRs followed a power law with an exponent that differed between naive and memory subsets yet stayed consistent across the three individuals. A clonotype was defined as a single alpha or beta chain sequence rather than as a paired alpha/beta receptor. In both CD4 and CD8 cells, the Gini index increased while Shannon and inverse Simpson diversity decreased from naive through CM, EM and EMRA. No ground truth was available to validate the repertoire findings for the naive and memory subsets. A few larger clonotypes were found in naive repertoires, especially CD8, and these larger clonotypes were possibly memory cells re-expressing CD45RA. Following error correction, more than 85% of naive TCR sequences occurred only once, which made naive abundance distributions much steeper than those of memory subsets.

From the second PCR step on, the TCR alpha and beta chain libraries were amplified in separate reactions. The CMV status of each donor was determined by measuring IFNgamma production from CD4+ T cells after fresh PBMCs had been stimulated overnight with CMV viral lysate. CD4 T cells were positively selected with Miltenyi beads, followed by positive selection of CD8 T cells from the CD4-negative fraction. Cells were stained for CD3, CD4, CD8, CD45RA, CD27 and a live/dead dye and were sorted on a BD Aria II into four subsets based on CD45RA and CD27. Three healthy volunteers provided blood, and the blood of each volunteer was split into CD4 and CD8 T cells and then into four differentiation subsets. About 110 ml of peripheral blood was taken from each donor, and PBMC were separated by density-gradient centrifugation on Ficoll-Paque PLUS. Sorted cells were lysed in RLT buffer, after which RNA was extracted using a Qiagen RNeasy kit and stored at -80 degrees C.

Library construction relied on UMI-ligation and nested PCR. To cover both TRBC1 and TRBC2, the beta constant-region primer consisted of an equimolar mix of two oligonucleotides. The ligated cDNA went through four rounds of PCR with nested alpha and beta constant-region primers together with the SP2 primer. T4 RNA ligase 1 ligated a single-stranded oligonucleotide carrying the SP2 primer and a 12-nucleotide UMI to the cDNA 3' end. Incubation of the ligation reaction lasted about 18-24 hours at 16 degrees C. PCR2 was typically performed as a SYBR Green qPCR and was stopped at a predetermined threshold so that over-amplification was prevented. Every purification after the first one was done using Agencourt AMPure XP magnetic beads. Library quantification was done by Qubit, followed by a TapeStation check on which the main peak was expected at around 650 bp. The pooled libraries were sequenced on an Illumina MiSeq using v2 2x251 paired-end kits, which usually yielded about 0.95-2.1 million reads per sample. Each sample library was pooled at approximately 3.6 nM, and roughly 5-8% PhiX was included to improve cluster recognition. In the paper's pipeline: FASTQ reads processed by Demultiplexor were assigned V and J genes by Decombinator through tag matching that tolerated a single base-pair mismatch. Collapsinator relied on UMIs to fix sequencing errors as well as frequency errors caused by PCR heterogeneity. TCRs were translated and CDR3s were extracted from the conserved cysteine to the FGXG phenylalanine by CDR3Translator, with non-productive sequences being flagged. Gini, Shannon entropy and inverse Simpson indices were calculated on repertoires subsampled to equal numbers of UMI-defined TCRs. Clonotype abundance distributions were fitted to a power law by maximum likelihood within the linear range. Similar UMI counts, unique TCR numbers and clonal distributions were obtained with the pipeline and with MIGEC on one naive CD8 sample. One analysis removed from the naive repertoire any naive TCRs that were also found in any memory subset from the same donor. A set of 7,322 CMV-associated CDR3 sequences, compiled from VDJdb and a published dataset, was used to search the repertoires. The public sequencing data were trimmed at Q25 with fastp and processed into clonotypes with MiXCR by TCRdb, which kept only in-frame beta chains. For every CDR3 protein sequence, its rows merge into one entry that carries the most common genes and DNA. Here the V and J calls rest on TCRdb's processing, not on the authors' analysis. This sample comprises just over 80,000 distinct CDR3 sequences, over 8.5% of them detected only once. Of the sample, 1.2% falls within the top ten clones.

Here V drops 5 bases and J drops 3 bases, and the junction holds 14 bases not matched to any gene. From the cysteine through the phenylalanine, the CDR3 covers 19 amino acids. The entry retains the CDR3 DNA only, 57 bases that are in frame from base 1. Reading the germline V gene gives CDR1 MGHRA and CDR2 YSYEKL. The source is a human donor in good health. Sequencing was done on a sample of naive CD8+ T cells from blood. The sample's cell subset or site label, decoded: naive T cells, CD45RA high CD27+. The sequence links TRBV4-1 to TRBJ2-3; TRBD2 agrees with 13 junctional bases. The bases are TGCGCCAGCAGCTACCGGACTAGCGGGAGAGGCTTTCAGACAGATACGCAGTATTTT. It encodes CASSYRTSGRGFQTDTQYF.